This TCR beta chain was obtained from a study of blood T cell repertoires in COVID-19. Study-wide context: Specimens from acute and convalescent COVID-19 originated in the United States, Italy and Spain.

The protocol was immunoSEQ multiplex PCR, while the TCRdb copy is restricted to in-frame clones and leaves out a portion. Among a few hundred thousand clones listed, roughly 80% were seen once. This clone was detected only once. The length of the CDR3 is 13 residues. Germline V gene lookup returns CDR1 SEHNR and CDR2 FQNEAQ (reference sequence). J gave up 1 base and V 9 bases, and 2 bases lay outside the gene matches. The source of this sequence is a woman aged 18 to 35 with acute or convalescent COVID-19. The V call is TRBV7-9, the J call TRBJ1-3, with 8 bases identical to TRBD1. The source material was peripheral blood. The CDR3 here is CASQGASGNTIYF. The DNA for the CDR3 is TGTGCCAGTCAGGGGGCTTCTGGAAACACCATATATTTT.